What follows describes a single TCR beta chain. This specimen comes from a study of follicular helper T cells after annual influenza vaccination. Only in-frame clones appear in the TCRdb table, and some are missing; sequencing was by immunoSEQ multiplex PCR. The table records 3,000 to 4,000 clones, around 84% of them present only once. Time point described: 2014-2015 season, 7 days after vaccination. Sorted cTfh were non-naive CD4+CXCR5+PD-1+, either ICOS+CD38+ or ICOS-CD38-. V lost 1 base and J 1 base, leaving 8 bases between the germline ends. The CDR3 covers 14 residues. Germline V gene lookup returns CDR1 SGHNT and CDR2 YYREEE (reference sequence).

The receptor was derived from an adult who received the influenza vaccine. The sample consisted of CXCR5+ CD38- circulating T follicular helper cells from blood, taken 7 days after influenza vaccination. Subset meaning: circulating Tfh, non-naive CD4+CXCR5+PD-1+ (ICOS+CD38+ or ICOS-CD38-). The gene calls are TRBV5-4 and TRBJ2-5; D uncertain. CDR3 protein: CASSLLSSQETQYF. The CDR3 DNA is TGTGCCAGCAGCTTGTTGTCCAGCCAAGAGACCCAGTACTTC.